This T cell receptor beta chain was found in a study of response to subunit inactivated influenza vaccine. General study points: There was a suggestion from the authors that each seasonal influenza vaccination recruits few new T cells.

On this clonotype itself: The antigen remains undetermined.

This CDR3 contains 16 residues. V lost 2 bases to trimming and J lost 2 bases, with 14 bases between them. CDR1 is LGHNA, CDR2 YSLEER, per germline. TCRdb called the RT-PCR reads again in MiXCR, with one record for every CDR3 protein. The table has some 600,000 distinct CDR3 sequences, 14% seen once. Here the sequenced sample was PBMCs from blood, taken about 14 days before vaccination. V and J are TRBV4-3 and TRBJ2-3; a possible D gene is TRBD1 (6 bases). The source is a man aged 45-65 years who received an inactivated influenza vaccine. CDR3 sequence reads: CASSQSIRDNTDTQYF. The CDR3 DNA reads TGCGCCAGCAGCCAATCCATTCGGGACAACACAGATACGCAGTATTTT.